This TCR beta chain was captured by sequencing in a study of identical twins. CDR3 size: 14 residues. The V end was cut by 5 bases, the J end by 5 bases, with 15 bases between. Each CDR3 protein is one row after TCRdb ran MiXCR on the 5' RACE reads. The sample contains roughly 690,000 distinct CDR3 sequences, approximately 6% of which appear only once. In this sample, this clonotype turned up many times. The sequence derives from a man between 18 and 29 years old in good health. The sequencing sample was made of naive T cells sorted from blood. J is TRBJ2-5 and V is TRBV12-3 or TRBV12-4, with D maybe TRBD2 (6 bases). CDR3 protein: CASSGSWGVETQYF. As DNA, the CDR3 is TGTGCCAGCAGTGGCAGTTGGGGGGTGGAGACCCAGTACTTC.